The rows below give T cell receptor beta chains drawn from one sample of a study of STAT5B mutations in CD4+ large granular lymphocyte leukemia. Only in-frame clones appear in the TCRdb table, and some are missing; sequencing was by immunoSEQ multiplex PCR. The table shows roughly 30,000 clones, with about 71% occurring only once. Sequencing was performed on CD4+ T cells from blood buffy coats. All receptors derive from a human donor in good health. Both conserved end residues are part of each CDR3. A D gene is named only where the DNA matches it firmly. Some rows have no size entry. The others give once, few or many, or a class for an expanded clone.

v_gene: TRBV5-8; abundance: .; d_gene: .; j_gene: TRBJ1-1; CDR3nt: TGTGCCAGCAGCTCCATCGTGACGGTCATGAACACTGAAGCTTTCTTT; CDR3aa: CASSSIVTVMNTEAFF
v_gene: TRBV6-6; abundance: once; d_gene: .; j_gene: TRBJ2-2; CDR3nt: TGTGCCACGGGGCAGGAGAACACCGGGGAGCTGTTTTTT; CDR3aa: CATGQENTGELFF
v_gene: TRBV18; abundance: .; d_gene: .; j_gene: TRBJ2-3; CDR3nt: TGTGCCAGCTCACTGTCATCAAGCGGGTACGCGGGGACGCAGTATTTT; CDR3aa: CASSLSSSGYAGTQYF
v_gene: TRBV7-2; abundance: .; d_gene: TRBD1; j_gene: TRBJ2-3; CDR3nt: TGTGCCAGCAGCTTAGCTTTGGACAGGGGGCGCGAGGGTGTCACAGATACGCAGTATTTT; CDR3aa: CASSLALDRGREGVTDTQYF
v_gene: TRBV11-2; abundance: .; d_gene: .; j_gene: TRBJ2-4; CDR3nt: TGTGCCAGCAGCTTAGTTCGCCGGGACGGCATTCAGTACTTC; CDR3aa: CASSLVRRDGIQYF
v_gene: TRBV7-2; abundance: .; d_gene: .; j_gene: TRBJ2-1; CDR3nt: TGTGCCAGCAGCCCGAGCCCGACGCTCCCTCTTTTCTTC; CDR3aa: CASSPSPTLPLFF
v_gene: TRBV15; abundance: few; d_gene: .; j_gene: TRBJ1-5; CDR3nt: TGTGCCACCAGCAGAGGGCGGAAGACAGAGAGCTATCAGCCCCAGCATTTT; CDR3aa: CATSRGRKTESYQPQHF
v_gene: TRBV5-8; abundance: .; d_gene: TRBD1; j_gene: TRBJ1-3; CDR3nt: TGTGCCAGCAGCTCTGGGACAGGTCGTGGAAACACCATATATTTT; CDR3aa: CASSSGTGRGNTIYF
v_gene: TRBV7-2; abundance: few; d_gene: .; j_gene: TRBJ1-3; CDR3nt: TGTGCCAGCAGCTTAGGCGGGGTGGCCTCTGGAAACACCATATATTTT; CDR3aa: CASSLGGVASGNTIYF
v_gene: TRBV4-1; abundance: .; d_gene: TRBD1; j_gene: TRBJ2-1; CDR3nt: TGCGCCAGCAGCCCTATTCAGGGGGCCTTTTACAATGAGCAGTTCTTC; CDR3aa: CASSPIQGAFYNEQFF
v_gene: TRBV4-1; abundance: few; d_gene: .; j_gene: TRBJ1-5; CDR3nt: TGCGCCAGCAGCCTAGGGTTCCGCAATCAGCCCCAGCATTTT; CDR3aa: CASSLGFRNQPQHF
v_gene: TRBV10-1; abundance: .; d_gene: TRBD1; j_gene: TRBJ2-7; CDR3nt: TGCGCCAGCAGTGAGTCGTCCGGGACAGGGTTTAAGTACTTC; CDR3aa: CASSESSGTGFKYF
v_gene: TRBV19; abundance: .; d_gene: TRBD2; j_gene: TRBJ2-1; CDR3nt: TGTGCCAGTGTCCCTAGCGGGGGAAGCTCCTACAATGAGCAGTTCTTC; CDR3aa: CASVPSGGSSYNEQFF
v_gene: TRBV29-1; abundance: few; d_gene: TRBD1; j_gene: TRBJ1-5; CDR3nt: TGCAGCGTGCGCCAGGGGGCGAATAGCAATCAGCCCCAGCATTTT; CDR3aa: CSVRQGANSNQPQHF
v_gene: TRBV2; abundance: .; d_gene: TRBD2; j_gene: TRBJ2-1; CDR3nt: TGTGCCAGCAGTCCGACTAGCGGGGTGCCCAATGAGCAGTTCTTC; CDR3aa: CASSPTSGVPNEQFF
v_gene: TRBV6-1; abundance: .; d_gene: .; j_gene: TRBJ1-4; CDR3nt: TGTGCCAGCAGTGCGGGGGATGGGGAAAAACTGTTTTTT; CDR3aa: CASSAGDGEKLFF